This TCR beta chain was captured by sequencing in a study of shared clonotypes between healthy human individuals. As for the study in general: Researchers drew samples from a couple of women and a few men aged 18 to 49.

Germline CDR1 reads GTSNPN; CDR2 reads SVGIG (reference sequence). The CDR3 contains 14 residues. V lost 3 bases, J lost 1 base, and 13 bases lay in between. Deep level was the assay's run setting. Sequencing was performed with immunoSEQ multiplex PCR; in TCRdb, only in-frame clones are kept and a portion is missing. Altogether some 2.1 million clones are present, 85% to 95% being singletons, with the ten largest covering approximately 0.13%. This clone has a single count. The sequenced sample was naive CD4+ T cells sorted from blood. Subset in this sample: CD45RA+ positively selected. The receptor comes from a man younger than 35 in good health. V usage is TRBV30 and J usage is TRBJ2-7, with D possibly TRBD1 on 6 matching bases. The CDR3 loop is CAWRETGRSYEQYF. The CDR3 bases are TGTGCCTGGAGGGAGACAGGCCGATCCTACGAGCAGTACTTC.